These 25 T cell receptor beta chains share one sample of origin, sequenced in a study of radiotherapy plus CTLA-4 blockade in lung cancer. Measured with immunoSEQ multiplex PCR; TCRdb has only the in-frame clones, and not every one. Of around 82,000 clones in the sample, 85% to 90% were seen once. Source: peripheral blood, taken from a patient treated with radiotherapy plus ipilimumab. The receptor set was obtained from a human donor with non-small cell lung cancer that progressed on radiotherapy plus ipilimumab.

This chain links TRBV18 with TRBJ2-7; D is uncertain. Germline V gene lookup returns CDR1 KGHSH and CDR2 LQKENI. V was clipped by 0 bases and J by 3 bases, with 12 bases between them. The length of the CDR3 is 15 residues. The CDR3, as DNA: TGTGCCAGCTCACCACCAGGACCTGACGTCTACGAGCAGTACTTC. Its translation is CASSPPGPDVYEQYF.

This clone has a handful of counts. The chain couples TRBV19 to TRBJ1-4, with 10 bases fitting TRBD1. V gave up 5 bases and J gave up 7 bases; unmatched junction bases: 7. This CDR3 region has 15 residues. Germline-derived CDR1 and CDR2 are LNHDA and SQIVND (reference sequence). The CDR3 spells CASSSTGGLTEKLFF. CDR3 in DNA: TGTGCCAGTAGTTCGACAGGGGGCCTGACTGAAAAACTGTTTTTT.

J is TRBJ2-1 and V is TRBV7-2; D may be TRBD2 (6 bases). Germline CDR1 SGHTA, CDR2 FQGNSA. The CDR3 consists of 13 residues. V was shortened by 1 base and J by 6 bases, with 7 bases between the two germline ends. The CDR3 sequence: CASSLGRANEQFF. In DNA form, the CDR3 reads TGTGCCAGCAGCTTAGGGAGGGCCAATGAGCAGTTCTTC.

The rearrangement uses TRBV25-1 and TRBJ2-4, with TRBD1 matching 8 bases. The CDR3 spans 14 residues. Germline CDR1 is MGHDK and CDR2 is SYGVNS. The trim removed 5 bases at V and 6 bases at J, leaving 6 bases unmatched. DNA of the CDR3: TGTGCCAGCAGTCCTCAGGGGGCGGGAAACATTCAGTACTTC. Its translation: CASSPQGAGNIQYF.

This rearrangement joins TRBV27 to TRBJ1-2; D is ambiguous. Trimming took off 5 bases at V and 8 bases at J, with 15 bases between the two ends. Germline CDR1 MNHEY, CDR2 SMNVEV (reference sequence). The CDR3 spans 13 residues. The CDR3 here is CASSQRGLWGYTF. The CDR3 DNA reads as TGTGCCAGCAGTCAAAGAGGGCTATGGGGCTACACCTTC.

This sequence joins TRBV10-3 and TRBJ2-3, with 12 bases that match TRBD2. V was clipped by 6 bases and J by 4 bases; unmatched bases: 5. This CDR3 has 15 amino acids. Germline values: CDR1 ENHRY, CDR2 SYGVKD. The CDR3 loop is CAIRTSGSSADTQYF. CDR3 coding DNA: TGTGCCATCAGGACTAGCGGGAGTAGTGCAGATACGCAGTATTTT.

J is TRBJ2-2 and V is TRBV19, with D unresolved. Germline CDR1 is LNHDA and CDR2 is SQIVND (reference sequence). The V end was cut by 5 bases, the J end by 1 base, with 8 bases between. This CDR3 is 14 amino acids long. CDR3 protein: CASSARQNTGELFF. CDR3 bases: TGTGCCAGTAGTGCCCGACAGAACACCGGGGAGCTGTTTTTT.

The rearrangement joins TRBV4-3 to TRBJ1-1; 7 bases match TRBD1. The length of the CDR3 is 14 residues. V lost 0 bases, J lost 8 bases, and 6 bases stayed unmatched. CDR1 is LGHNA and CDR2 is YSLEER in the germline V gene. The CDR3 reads CASSQERTGGEAFF. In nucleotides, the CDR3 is TGCGCCAGCAGCCAAGAGAGGACAGGAGGCGAAGCTTTCTTT.

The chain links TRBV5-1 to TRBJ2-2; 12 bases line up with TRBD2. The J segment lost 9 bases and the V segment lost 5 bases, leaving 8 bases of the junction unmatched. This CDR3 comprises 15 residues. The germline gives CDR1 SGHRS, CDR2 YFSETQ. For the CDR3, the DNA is TGCGCCAGCAGTTCGACTAGCGGGGGTACTAGGGAGCTGTTTTTT. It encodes CASSSTSGGTRELFF.

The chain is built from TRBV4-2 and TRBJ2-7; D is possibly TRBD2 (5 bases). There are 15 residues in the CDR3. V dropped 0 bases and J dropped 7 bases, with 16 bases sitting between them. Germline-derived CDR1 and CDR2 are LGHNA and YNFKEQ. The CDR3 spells CASSQDRTALSEQYF. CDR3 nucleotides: TGTGCCAGCAGCCAAGATCGGACTGCCCTTTCGGAGCAGTACTTC.

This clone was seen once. In DNA form, the CDR3 reads TGTGCCAGCAGCCAAACGGGGATTGCCCAAGAGACCCAGTACTTC. Translating gives CASSQTGIAQETQYF. The chain joins TRBV4-2 to TRBJ2-5, with D perhaps TRBD2 (5 bases). Germline-derived CDR1 and CDR2 are LGHNA and YNFKEQ. CDR3 length: 15 residues. The V and J ends lost 2 bases and 1 base respectively, with 11 bases between them.

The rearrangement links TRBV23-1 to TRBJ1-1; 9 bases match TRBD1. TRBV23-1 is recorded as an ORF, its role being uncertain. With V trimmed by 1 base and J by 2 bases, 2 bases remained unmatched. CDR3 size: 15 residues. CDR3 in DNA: TGCGCCAGCAGTCAATGGGACAGGGCCAACACTGAAGCTTTCTTT. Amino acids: CASSQWDRANTEAFF.

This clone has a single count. CDR3 bases: TGTGCCAGCAGTTACTCGGGGACAGGGCTTTTCGGCTACACCTTC. Amino acids: CASSYSGTGLFGYTF. V usage is TRBV6-5 and J usage is TRBJ1-2; 9 positions agree with TRBD1. The germline V gene encodes CDR1 MNHEY and CDR2 SVGAGI. CDR3 length: 15 residues. V lost 0 bases and J lost 8; bases outside the gene matches: 7.

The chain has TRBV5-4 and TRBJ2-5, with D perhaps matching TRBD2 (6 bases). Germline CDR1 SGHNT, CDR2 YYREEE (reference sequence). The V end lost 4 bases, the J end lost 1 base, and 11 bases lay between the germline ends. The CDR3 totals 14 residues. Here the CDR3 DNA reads TGTGCCAGCAGCCAACTAGCCGGCCAAGAGACCCAGTACTTC. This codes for CASSQLAGQETQYF.

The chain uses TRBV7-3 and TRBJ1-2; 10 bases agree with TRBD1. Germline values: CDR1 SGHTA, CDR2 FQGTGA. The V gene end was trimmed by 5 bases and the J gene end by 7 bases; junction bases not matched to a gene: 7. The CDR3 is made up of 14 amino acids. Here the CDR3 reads CASSNPGTGVGYTF. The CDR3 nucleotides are TGTGCCAGCAGCAACCCCGGGACAGGGGTTGGCTACACCTTC.

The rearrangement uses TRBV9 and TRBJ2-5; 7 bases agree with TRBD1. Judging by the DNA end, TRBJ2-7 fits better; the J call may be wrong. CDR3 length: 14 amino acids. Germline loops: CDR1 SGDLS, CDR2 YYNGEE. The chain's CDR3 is CASARDSTSYEQYF. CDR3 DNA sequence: TGTGCCAGCGCCCGGGACAGCACCTCCTACGAGCAGTACTTC.

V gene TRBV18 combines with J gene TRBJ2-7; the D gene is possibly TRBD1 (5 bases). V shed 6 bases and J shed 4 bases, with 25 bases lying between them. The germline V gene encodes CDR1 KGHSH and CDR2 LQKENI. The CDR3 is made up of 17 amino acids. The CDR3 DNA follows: TGTGCCAGCTCCCTCACAGGTGGTGGGTCCGTCTGGTACGAGCAGTACTTC. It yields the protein CASSLTGGGSVWYEQYF.

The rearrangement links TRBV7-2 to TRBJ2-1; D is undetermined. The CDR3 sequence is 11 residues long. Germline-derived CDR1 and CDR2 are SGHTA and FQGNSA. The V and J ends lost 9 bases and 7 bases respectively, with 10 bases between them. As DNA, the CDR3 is TGTGCCAGTGGCTGGGCGAATGAGCAGTTCTTC. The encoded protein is CASGWANEQFF.

The CDR3 DNA reads TGTGCCAGCAGCGTAGGGGCCGGGATTTACGAGCAGTACTTC. It yields the protein CASSVGAGIYEQYF. This rearrangement joins TRBV9 to TRBJ2-7; possibly TRBD2 for D (5 bases). V was cut by 0 bases and J by 4 bases, with 11 bases left in between. In germline, CDR1 is SGDLS, CDR2 YYNGEE. The CDR3 sequence is 14 residues long.

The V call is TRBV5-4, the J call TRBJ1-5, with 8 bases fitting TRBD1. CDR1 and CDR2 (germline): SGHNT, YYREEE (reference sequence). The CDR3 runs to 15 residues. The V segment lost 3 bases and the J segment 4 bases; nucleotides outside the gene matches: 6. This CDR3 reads CASSWGTGPNQPQHF. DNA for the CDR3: TGTGCCAGCAGCTGGGGGACAGGACCTAATCAGCCCCAGCATTTT. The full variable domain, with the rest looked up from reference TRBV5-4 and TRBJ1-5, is ETGVTQSPTHLIKTRGQQVTLRCSSQSGHNTVSWYQQALGQGPQFIFQYYREEENGRGNFPPRFSGLQFPNYSSELNVNALELDDSALYLCASSWGTGPNQPQHFGDGTRLSIL.

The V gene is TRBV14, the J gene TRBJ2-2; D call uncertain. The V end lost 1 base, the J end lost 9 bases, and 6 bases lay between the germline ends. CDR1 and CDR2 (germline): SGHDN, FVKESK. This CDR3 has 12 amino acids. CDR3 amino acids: CASSQVGWELFF. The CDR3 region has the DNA TGTGCCAGCAGCCAAGTTGGATGGGAGCTGTTTTTT.

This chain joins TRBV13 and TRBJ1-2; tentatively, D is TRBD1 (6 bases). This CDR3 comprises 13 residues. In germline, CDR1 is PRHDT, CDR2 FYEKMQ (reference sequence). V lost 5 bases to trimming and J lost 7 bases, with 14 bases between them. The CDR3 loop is CASSLRTAFGYTF. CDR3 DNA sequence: TGTGCCAGCAGCCTTAGGACAGCTTTTGGCTACACCTTC.

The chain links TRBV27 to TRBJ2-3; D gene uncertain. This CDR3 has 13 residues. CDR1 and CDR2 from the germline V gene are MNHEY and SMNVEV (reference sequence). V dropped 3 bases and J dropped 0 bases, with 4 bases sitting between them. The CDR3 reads CASSFRSTDTQYF. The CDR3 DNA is TGTGCCAGCAGTTTCCGAAGCACAGATACGCAGTATTTT.

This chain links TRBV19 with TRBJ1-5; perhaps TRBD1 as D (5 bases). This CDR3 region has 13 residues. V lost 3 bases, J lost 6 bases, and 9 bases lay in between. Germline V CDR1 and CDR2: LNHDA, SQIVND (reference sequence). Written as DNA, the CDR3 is TGTGCCAGTAGTATTGGGGCAGCTCAGCCCCAGCATTTT. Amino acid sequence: CASSIGAAQPQHF.

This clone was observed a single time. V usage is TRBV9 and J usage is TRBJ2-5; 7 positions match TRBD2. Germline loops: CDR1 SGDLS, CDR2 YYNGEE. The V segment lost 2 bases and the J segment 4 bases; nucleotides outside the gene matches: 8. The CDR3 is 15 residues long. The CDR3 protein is CASSVLTSPGETQYF. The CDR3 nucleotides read TGTGCCAGCAGCGTCCTGACTAGCCCCGGAGAGACCCAGTACTTC.